A single sample is the source of the 19 T cell receptor beta chains below, sequenced in a study of T cells in Graves' hyperthyroidism and ophthalmopathy. RNA transcripts provided the source from which TCR beta CDR3 regions were amplified. Using the HTBI primer set, a first-round RT-PCR was run on the TCR CDR3. From the multiplex PCR reads, TCRdb called clonotypes with MiXCR, one entry per CDR3 protein. The sample carries under 450,000 distinct CDR3 sequences, 15% to 17% recorded once. The sample comprised blood. The receptors here all came from a woman younger than 30 with Graves' hyperthyroidism.

The table lists this clonotype with many counts. The chain joins TRBV10-3 to TRBJ1-1; no firm D call. The CDR3 has 16 amino acids. Germline V gene sequence: CDR1 ENHRY, CDR2 SYGVKD. Trimming took 3 bases from V and 5 from J, leaving 19 bases between them. As DNA, the CDR3 is TGTGCCATCAGTGAAACCCCGTTCACCTCGGGGACTGAAGCTTTCTTT. Protein: CAISETPFTSGTEAFF.

This clonotype was picked up a small number of times. The chain uses TRBV29-1 and TRBJ1-2; the D gene is possibly TRBD1 (6 bases). The V gene lost 7 bases and the J gene lost 5 bases, with 17 bases spanning the gap. This CDR3 comprises 13 residues. Germline V lookup: CDR1 SQVTM, CDR2 ANQGSEA. The CDR3, as DNA: TGCAGCGCCGATGGGGGGGCGCGGTATGGCTACACCTTC. It codes for CSADGGARYGYTF.

This clonotype appeared many times. The V and J genes are TRBV7-3 and TRBJ2-3; D is ambiguous. The germline V and J ends were trimmed by 4 bases and 4 bases, with 12 bases remaining between them. Germline loops: CDR1 SGHTA, CDR2 FQGTGA. The CDR3 has 14 residues. This chain's CDR3 is CASSSDLGADTQYF. The DNA for the CDR3 is TGTGCCAGCAGCTCCGACCTCGGTGCAGATACGCAGTATTTT.

The genes are TRBV12-3 or TRBV12-4 and TRBJ1-5; D is undetermined. Trimming pared 1 base from V and 9 bases from J, leaving 19 bases between. The CDR3 loop spans 16 amino acids. Here the CDR3 DNA reads TGTGCCAGCAGTTTAGTCCTGGACGGCGCAATGAGGCCCCAGCATTTT. It encodes CASSLVLDGAMRPQHF.

This clonotype has ten or more counts. The chain joins TRBV11-1 to TRBJ1-2; TRBD1 matches 8 bases. The CDR3 loop spans 13 amino acids. The germline V gene has CDR1 SGHAT and CDR2 FQDESV (reference sequence). The J segment lost 11 bases and the V segment lost 3 bases, leaving 8 bases of the junction unmatched. For the CDR3, the DNA is TGTGCCAGCAGCTTTGGACAGGGCGCCGGTTACACCTTC. Its protein product is CASSFGQGAGYTF.

This clonotype has a count of ten or more. The rearrangement joins TRBV18 to TRBJ2-7; no definite D call. The CDR3 is 13 residues long. Trimming cost V 1 base and J 7 bases, with 11 bases left between them. The germline V gene has CDR1 KGHSH and CDR2 LQKENI. The CDR3 DNA is TGTGCCAGCTCACCACGACGACGGAGAGAGCAGTACTTC. This sequence encodes CASSPRRRREQYF.

This clonotype was picked up many times. This chain uses TRBV13 with TRBJ2-1; no firm D call. The germline V gene encodes CDR1 PRHDT and CDR2 FYEKMQ (reference sequence). Trimming removed 2 bases at V and 8 bases at J, with 19 bases between. The CDR3 extends over 16 amino acids. The CDR3 sequence: CASSLLPSKGYDEQFF. CDR3 DNA: TGTGCCAGCAGCTTACTGCCCAGCAAGGGCTATGATGAGCAGTTCTTC.

The J gene is TRBJ1-6, the V gene TRBV12-3 or TRBV12-4, with TRBD1 matching 8 bases. The CDR3 has 13 amino acids. The junction had 6 bases not matched to a gene; V was cut back by 5 bases and J by 12 bases. CDR3 in DNA: TGTGCCAGCAGTCCAGGGGGCGCCGGACCCCTCCACTTT. Protein: CASSPGGAGPLHF.

The V gene is TRBV5-8, the J gene TRBJ2-2, with 7 positions matching TRBD1. CDR3 size: 14 residues. Looked up from germline, CDR1 is SGHTS and CDR2 is YDEGEE. V lost 4 bases to trimming and J lost 8 bases; unmatched junction nucleotides: 8. CDR3 nucleotides: TGTGCCAGCAGCGTAACAGGGGATCCAGGGGAGCTGTTTTTT. Translation: CASSVTGDPGELFF. Looking up the rest from reference TRBV5-8 and TRBJ2-2 gives the full variable domain: EAGVTQSPTHLIKTRGQQATLRCSPISGHTSVYWYQQALGLGLQFLLWYDEGEERNRGNFPPRFSGRQFPNYSSELNVNALELEDSALYLCASSVTGDPGELFFGEGSRLTVL.

This clonotype appeared a few times. The chain links TRBV5-4 to TRBJ1-2, with TRBD1 identical over 8 bases. Germline values: CDR1 SGHNT, CDR2 YYREEE (reference sequence). V dropped 3 bases and J dropped 4; count of bases not matched to a gene: 2. The CDR3 is made up of 13 amino acids. The DNA of the CDR3 is TGTGCCAGCAGCTCACAGGGGGTCTATGGCTACACCTTC. This codes for CASSSQGVYGYTF.

This clonotype was recorded a few times. The V gene is TRBV10-3, the J gene TRBJ2-7; TRBD2 aligns across 8 bases. Trimming removed 3 bases from V and 5 bases from J; junction bases left unmatched: 15. The V gene's germline CDR1 is ENHRY and CDR2 SYGVKD. The CDR3 has 17 residues. CDR3 coding DNA: TGTGCCATCAGTGATCGAGCGGGGGAGTACCCCAACGACGAGCAGTACTTC. Its protein product is CAISDRAGEYPNDEQYF.

The sample holds a few counts of this clonotype. V and J are TRBV12-3 or TRBV12-4 and TRBJ2-2; no clear D gene. This CDR3 spans 12 amino acids. Trimming shortened V by 7 bases and J by 8 bases, and 11 bases separated the two germline ends. CDR3 residues: CASILNSGELFF. The DNA for the CDR3 is TGTGCCAGCATCCTCAATTCAGGGGAGCTGTTTTTT.

This clonotype was recorded a few times. V gene TRBV19 combines with J gene TRBJ2-2; D is perhaps TRBD1 or TRBD2 (6 bases each). Germline-derived CDR1 and CDR2 are LNHDA and SQIVND (reference sequence). V was cut by 10 bases and J by 8 bases, with 23 bases left in between. The CDR3 spans 15 residues. CDR3 sequence: CATRVRVGGQGELFF. CDR3 DNA sequence: TGTGCCACCCGAGTACGTGTGGGGGGCCAAGGGGAGCTGTTTTTT.

This clonotype was counted only a few times. The chain is built from TRBV20-1 and TRBJ2-7; no firm D call. This CDR3 spans 15 amino acids. The germline V gene encodes CDR1 DFQATT and CDR2 SNEGSKA (reference sequence). Trimming shortened V by 0 bases and J by 2 bases, and 14 bases separated the two germline ends. The CDR3 coding sequence is TGCAGTGCTAGAGATCCCATGGTCAGGACCTACGAGCAGTACTTC. It translates to CSARDPMVRTYEQYF.

At least ten counts were recorded for this clonotype. The chain links TRBV5-1 to TRBJ2-7, with 9 positions matching TRBD2. CDR3 length: 16 residues. Unmatched junction bases numbered 11, after V lost 1 base and J lost 6 bases. Germline-derived CDR1 and CDR2 are SGHRS and YFSETQ. As DNA, the CDR3 is TGCGCCAGCAGCTTGTCGGCGGGAGGGCCACTCGTCGAGCAGTACTTC. This sequence encodes CASSLSAGGPLVEQYF.

This clonotype has ten or more counts. This sequence joins TRBV7-8 and TRBJ2-1; tentative D call: TRBD2 (5 bases). V shed 1 base and J shed 8 bases, with 12 bases lying between them. The CDR3 totals 14 residues. Germline assignment: CDR1 SGHVS and CDR2 FQNEAQ. The CDR3 loop is CASSLGLAWYEQFF. The CDR3, as DNA: TGTGCCAGCAGCTTAGGGCTAGCATGGTATGAGCAGTTCTTC.

This clonotype showed up just a few times. This chain uses TRBV20-1 with TRBJ2-5, with 7 bases identical to TRBD2. V shed 0 bases and J 1 base; nucleotides not matched to a gene: 11. Looked up from germline, CDR1 is DFQATT and CDR2 is SNEGSKA (reference sequence). The length of the CDR3 is 17 residues. The CDR3 loop is CSARDIGLAVLQETQYF. For the CDR3, the DNA is TGCAGTGCTAGAGATATCGGTCTAGCGGTACTCCAAGAGACCCAGTACTTC.

The genes are TRBV14 and TRBJ2-5, with D perhaps matching TRBD1 or TRBD2 (5 bases each). In germline, CDR1 is SGHDN, CDR2 FVKESK. This CDR3 region has 15 residues. With 1 base removed from V and 3 bases from J, the gap between germline ends came to 12 bases. CDR3 DNA sequence: TGTGCCAGCAGCCAAGTTGAGGGGCTCAAAGAGACCCAGTACTTC. Translation: CASSQVEGLKETQYF.

The gene calls are TRBV9 and TRBJ2-5; 7 bases are a match to TRBD2. V shed 4 bases and J 0 bases; nucleotides not matched to a gene: 6. The CDR3 runs to 15 residues. Germline V gene lookup returns CDR1 SGDLS and CDR2 YYNGEE. The CDR3 DNA reads TGTGCCAGCAGCCTAGCGGTGACTTACCAAGAGACCCAGTACTTC. Protein: CASSLAVTYQETQYF.